Sequencing of this TCR beta chain was carried out in a study of blood T cell repertoires in COVID-19. Study in general: Acute and convalescent COVID-19 specimens originated in the United States, Italy and Spain.

In its sample, this clone was seen once. The table came from immunoSEQ multiplex PCR; TCRdb's copy has only in-frame clones and leaves some out. Seen here are tens of thousands of clones, roughly four fifths observed once, and the top ten hold more than 8%. Material for sequencing was peripheral blood. The receptor comes from a woman of 80 years or more with acute or convalescent COVID-19.

For the CDR3, the DNA is TGCGCCAGCAGTGAGGAGGCAGGGAGGTGGAGTACGCAGTATTTT. Protein product: CASSEEAGRWSTQYF. The V call is TRBV10-1, the J call TRBJ2-3, with D possibly TRBD2 on 6 matching bases. Between the trimmed V and J ends, which lost 2 bases and 8 bases, there was a span of 17 bases. In germline, CDR1 is WNHNN, CDR2 SYGVQD (reference sequence). This CDR3 comprises 15 residues.